Listed here are 20 T cell receptor beta chains from one sample, sequenced in a study of post-analysis software for immune sequencing data. Study-wide points: In patients, a few TRBV segments were more frequent than in controls, with TRBV5-6, TRBV5-1 and TRBV20-1 among them.

Unique molecular identifiers tagged the TCR beta cDNA libraries. TCRdb recomputed calls from the PCR reads with MiXCR, one row per CDR3 protein. Altogether 170,000 or so distinct CDR3 sequences are present, approximately 30% being singletons, with the ten largest covering less than 1.6%. Their antigens remain unidentified. Sequencing used blood. Receptors were obtained from a girl aged 5-17 years with multiple sclerosis.

The chain links TRBV2 to TRBJ2-5; D is unresolved. CDR3 length: 13 residues. Germline CDR1 is SNHLY and CDR2 is FYNNEI. The germline V and J ends were trimmed by 3 bases and 3 bases, with 8 bases remaining between them. CDR3 in DNA: TGTGCCAGCAGTGAGGCGGAGAAAGAGACCCAGTACTTC. Translated: CASSEAEKETQYF. Supplemented by reference TRBV2 and TRBJ2-5, the full variable domain reads EPEVTQTPSHQVTQMGQEVILRCVPISNHLYFYWYRQILGQKVEFLVSFYNNEISEKSEIFDDQFSVERPDGSNFTLKIRSTKLEDSAMYFCASSEAEKETQYFGPGTRLLVL.

This clonotype occurred a few times. This chain links TRBV3-1 with TRBJ1-3; 7 bases are a match to TRBD1. Germline trimming cut 4 bases from V and 0 bases from J; bases unmatched to any gene: 3. The length of the CDR3 is 15 residues. CDR1 and CDR2 from the germline V gene are LGHDT and YNNKEL (reference sequence). For the CDR3, the DNA is TGTGCCAGCAGCCGGCAGGGGGTCTCTGGAAACACCATATATTTT. Its protein product is CASSRQGVSGNTIYF.

This clonotype was found once. A much larger clonotype is one base distant, so this may be a read error. The chain is built from TRBV28 and TRBJ2-1; D possibly corresponds to TRBD1 (5 bases). Trimming removed 6 bases from V and 10 bases from J, with 10 bases in between. The CDR3 consists of 11 residues. Germline V gene sequence: CDR1 MDHEN, CDR2 SYDVKM. Written as DNA, the CDR3 is TGTGCCAGCAGCCCTAAGGGGGAGCAGTTCTTC. As protein: CASSPKGEQFF.

As for this clonotype: A much more abundant neighbour one base away suggests this may be a read error. The chain couples TRBV29-1 to TRBJ1-2; 8 positions match TRBD1. V shed 8 bases, J shed 8 bases, and the junction held 4 bases outside the gene matches. CDR1 and CDR2 (germline): SQVTM, ANQGSEA. The CDR3 consists of 10 residues. The CDR3 coding sequence is TGCAGCTCCAGGGACAGGGGCTACACCTTC. Encoded protein: CSSRDRGYTF.

The genes are TRBV18 and TRBJ1-5, with 8 nucleotides matching TRBD1. Germline CDR1 reads KGHSH; CDR2 reads LQKENI. CDR3 length: 15 amino acids. The ends lost 2 bases at V and 7 bases at J; junction bases unmatched: 7. CDR3 in amino acids: CASSPDPGQGQPQHF. CDR3 bases: TGTGCCAGCTCACCAGACCCTGGACAGGGACAGCCCCAGCATTTT.

This clonotype was detected many times. V gene TRBV20-1 combines with J gene TRBJ2-5; possibly TRBD2 for D (6 bases). Deletions cut 3 bases from V and 5 bases from J, with 13 bases between. This CDR3 is built from 13 residues. The germline CDR1 and CDR2 sequences are DFQATT and SNEGSKA (reference sequence). CDR3: CSASPGGGETQYF. The CDR3 DNA reads as TGCAGTGCTAGTCCGGGTGGGGGGGAGACCCAGTACTTC.

This clonotype was counted at least ten times. The junction and the germline gene differ at one end; a read error may be behind it. The gene calls are TRBV7-7 and TRBJ2-3; D is unresolved. Germline CDR1 and CDR2: SSHAT and FNYEAQ (reference sequence). The CDR3 contains 14 residues. The CDR3: CASSLIGPRTTQYF. The CDR3 bases are TGTGCTAGCAGCCTGATTGGACCCCGAACGACGCAGTATTTT.

V is TRBV7-9 and J is TRBJ2-3; TRBD2 matches at 14 bases. CDR1 is SEHNR, CDR2 FQNEAQ, per germline (reference sequence). This CDR3 has 17 amino acids. Germline trimming cut 5 bases from V and 8 bases from J; bases unmatched to any gene: 12. CDR3 coding DNA: TGTGCCAGCAGCCCGAGGACTAGCGGGAGGTGGCTTCCTACGCAGTATTTT. This codes for CASSPRTSGRWLPTQYF.

Comment on this clonotype: A read error is likely, as this CDR3 ends without the conserved phenylalanine or tryptophan. The V and J genes are TRBV9 and TRBJ2-1; perhaps D is TRBD1 or TRBD2 (5 bases each). Per the germline V gene, CDR1 is SGDLS and CDR2 is YYNGEE. CDR3 size: 16 residues. Trimming removed 0 bases from V and 6 bases from J, with 16 bases in between. CDR3 residues: CASSVADGAGLNEQFV. For the CDR3, the DNA is TGTGCCAGCAGCGTAGCTGACGGGGCAGGTCTCAATGAGCAGTTCGTC.

This clonotype was found many times. The rearrangement joins TRBV27 to TRBJ2-1; D not resolved. The CDR3 spans 15 residues. Germline-derived CDR1 and CDR2 are MNHEY and SMNVEV (reference sequence). Trimming cost V 5 bases and J 0 bases, with 11 bases left between them. The DNA for the CDR3 is TGTGCCAGCAGTCTCGACTCAGGCTCCTACAATGAGCAGTTCTTC. As protein: CASSLDSGSYNEQFF.

The gene calls are TRBV24-1 and TRBJ2-3; D may be TRBD2 (5 bases). V shed 4 bases and J shed 4 bases, with 17 bases lying between them. The CDR3 spans 16 residues. Germline V gives CDR1 KGHDR, CDR2 SFDVKD. The CDR3 reads CATSDPSGSRADTQYF. CDR3 DNA: TGTGCCACCAGTGACCCGAGCGGTAGCCGCGCAGATACGCAGTATTTT.

A few counts support this clonotype. A much larger clone lies a single base off, so this may be a read error. The gene calls are TRBV6-6 and TRBJ2-5; 13 bases are a match to TRBD2. CDR1 MNHNY and CDR2 SVGAGI come from the germline V gene (reference sequence). The CDR3 spans 17 residues. With 0 bases clipped from V and 11 bases from J, the junction kept 12 bases outside the gene matches. DNA of the CDR3: TGTGCCAGCAGTTACTCCGGACTAGCGGGGGTCTACAATGAGCAGTACTTC. Protein: CASSYSGLAGVYNEQYF.

In DNA form, the CDR3 reads TGTGCCAGCAGCCAAGTCGGACTAGCGGGAATCACTAGCACAGATACGCAGTATTTT. Translation gives CASSQVGLAGITSTDTQYF. The chain combines TRBV3-1 with TRBJ2-3; 12 nucleotides align to TRBD2. Germline V gene sequence: CDR1 LGHDT, CDR2 YNNKEL (reference sequence). The ends lost 1 base at V and 0 bases at J; junction bases unmatched: 8. The CDR3 extends over 19 amino acids.

The gene calls are TRBV12-3 or TRBV12-4 and TRBJ1-3; TRBD1 agrees at 7 bases. The CDR3 contains 16 residues. V trimming: 5 bases; J trimming: 4 bases; junction bases outside the gene matches: 11. CDR3 DNA sequence: TGTGCCAGCAGTCCTTGGGACAGCAGCCCAGGAAACACCATATATTTT. The encoded protein is CASSPWDSSPGNTIYF.

This clonotype was observed many times. The V gene is TRBV28, the J gene TRBJ2-5, with D perhaps TRBD2 (6 bases). This CDR3 spans 15 amino acids. Germline V CDR1 and CDR2: MDHEN, SYDVKM. Trimming removed 7 bases at V and 11 bases at J, with 26 bases between. The chain's CDR3 is CASTSRAAGGRRQYF. The CDR3 DNA is TGTGCCAGCACCTCGAGGGCAGCGGGTGGAAGACGGCAGTACTTC.

The rearrangement links TRBV12-3 or TRBV12-4 to TRBJ2-1; D remains unclear. This CDR3 comprises 14 residues. Trimming left V 8 bases short and J 2 bases short, with 13 bases between. The CDR3 region has the DNA TGTGCCAGCCACCAAGAAAGCCCCTACAATGAGCAGTTCTTC. It translates to CASHQESPYNEQFF.

CDR3 coding DNA: TGTGCCAGTACCCTGGGGGGGAAAGGGAGTGGCTACACCTTC. Residues: CASTLGGKGSGYTF. The chain carries TRBV12-3 or TRBV12-4 and TRBJ1-2; tentatively, D is TRBD1 (5 bases). V was shortened by 9 bases and J by 7 bases, with 21 bases between the two germline ends. The CDR3 contains 14 residues.

V and J are TRBV25-1 and TRBJ2-3; D is unclear. This CDR3 is built from 14 residues. The germline V and J ends were trimmed by 4 bases and 3 bases, with 11 bases remaining between them. The V gene's germline CDR1 is MGHDK and CDR2 SYGVNS. The CDR3, as DNA: TGTGCCAGCAGTGCCCCTAGAGTTACAGATACGCAGTATTTT. Translation: CASSAPRVTDTQYF.

This clonotype was detected only a few times. V gene TRBV28 combines with J gene TRBJ1-2; no clear D. Per the germline V gene, CDR1 is MDHEN and CDR2 is SYDVKM. The V and J ends lost 8 bases and 7 bases respectively, with 17 bases between them. The CDR3 loop spans 13 amino acids. The CDR3 sequence: CASVGGLRLGYTF. The CDR3 DNA is TGTGCCAGCGTAGGAGGGCTAAGGCTTGGCTACACCTTC.

This clonotype was observed a handful of times. The chain carries TRBV4-1 and TRBJ1-6, with D unclear. Trimming removed 0 bases from V and 6 bases from J, with 12 bases in between. CDR1 and CDR2 from the germline V gene are MGHRA and YSYEKL. This CDR3 has 16 amino acids. CDR3 DNA sequence: TGCGCCAGCAGCCAAGATCGGTCCAGACCTAATTCACCCCTCCACTTT. Translation gives CASSQDRSRPNSPLHF.